This TCR beta chain was sequenced for a study of blood T cell repertoires in COVID-19. In the source study's methods: The assay estimated nucleated cells by amplifying reference gene primers. Profiled with immunoSEQ multiplex PCR; TCRdb holds only in-frame clones, not every one. V and J calls and clone size are those listed in that table; D and trimming were worked out from the DNA. The sample holds 120,000 to 150,000 clones, approximately 80% seen once. The length of the CDR3 is 17 residues. Per germline, CDR1 MNHNS and CDR2 SASEGT. V dropped 1 base and J dropped 0 bases, with 16 bases sitting between them.

The chain employs TRBV6-1 and TRBJ2-7; D might be TRBD1 (5 bases). Sequences were obtained from peripheral blood. The sequence derives from a human donor in a cohort sampled during active COVID-19. The CDR3 loop is CASSEGQMGIGSYEQYF. The CDR3 DNA follows: TGTGCCAGCAGTGAAGGACAGATGGGAATAGGCTCCTACGAGCAGTACTTC.